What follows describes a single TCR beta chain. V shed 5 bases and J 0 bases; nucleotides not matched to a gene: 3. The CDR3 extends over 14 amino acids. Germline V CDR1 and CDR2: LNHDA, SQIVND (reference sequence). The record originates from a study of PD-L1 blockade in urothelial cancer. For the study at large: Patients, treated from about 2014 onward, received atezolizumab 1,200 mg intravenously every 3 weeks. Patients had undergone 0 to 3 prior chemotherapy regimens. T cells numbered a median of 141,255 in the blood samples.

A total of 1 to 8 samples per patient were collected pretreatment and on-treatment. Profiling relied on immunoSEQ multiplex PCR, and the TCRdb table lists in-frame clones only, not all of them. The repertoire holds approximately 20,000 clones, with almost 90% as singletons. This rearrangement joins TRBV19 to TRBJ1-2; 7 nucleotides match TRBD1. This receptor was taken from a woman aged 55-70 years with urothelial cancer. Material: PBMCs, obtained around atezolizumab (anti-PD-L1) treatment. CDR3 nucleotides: TGTGCCAGTAGTCGACAGGGAGCTAACTATGGCTACACCTTC. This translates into CASSRQGANYGYTF.